The 4 T cell receptor beta chains reported below all come from one sample, sequenced in a study of T cells after yellow fever vaccination. TCRdb used MiXCR to reprocess the 5' RACE reads, holding one entry per CDR3 protein. This table holds roughly 500,000 distinct CDR3 sequences, over 15% found once. The material sequenced was PBMCs, taken 15 days after the yellow fever booster vaccination. The source is a young man who received the YFV17D yellow fever vaccine.

The sample holds a few counts of this clonotype. This chain joins TRBV6-2 or TRBV6-3 and TRBJ2-1, with 14 bases identical to TRBD2. V lost 3 bases and J lost 6; bases outside the gene matches: 4. This CDR3 is built from 16 residues. CDR1 is MNHEY, CDR2 SVGEGT, per germline. CDR3 amino acids: CASSYLGLAGVNEQFF. The CDR3 DNA is TGTGCCAGCAGTTATCTGGGACTAGCGGGGGTCAATGAGCAGTTCTTC.

This clonotype came up a few times. Here the CDR3 DNA reads TGTGCCATCAGTGGGCGCCAAGAGACCCAGTACTTC. Encoded protein: CAISGRQETQYF. This chain links TRBV10-3 with TRBJ2-5; D is uncertain. The CDR3 length is 12 residues. In germline, CDR1 is ENHRY, CDR2 SYGVKD. Trimming pared 4 bases from V and 1 base from J, leaving 4 bases between.

This clonotype has only a few counts. The chain recombines TRBV25-1 with TRBJ2-7; tentative D call: TRBD2 (6 bases). CDR1 MGHDK and CDR2 SYGVNS come from the germline V gene. The CDR3 extends over 13 amino acids. V lost 3 bases, J lost 3 bases, and 9 bases lay in between. The CDR3 loop is CASSEAGIYEQYF. The CDR3 coding sequence is TGTGCCAGCAGTGAGGCGGGAATCTACGAGCAGTACTTC.

This clonotype was recorded many times. This chain connects TRBV24-1 to TRBJ2-3; TRBD2 matches at 8 bases. Germline assignment: CDR1 KGHDR and CDR2 SFDVKD. The CDR3 runs 16 residues. V lost 5 bases to trimming and J lost 0 bases; unmatched junction nucleotides: 6. The CDR3 DNA sequence: TGTGCCACCAGTGGTTCGACTAGCGTTAGCACAGATACGCAGTATTTT. This translates into CATSGSTSVSTDTQYF.